Listed here are 32 T cell receptor beta chains from one sample, sequenced in a study of cytotoxic CD8 clonotypes in ibrutinib-treated CLL (dated by TCRdb to about 2021). To prepare the library, the immunoSEQ multiplex PCR assay was applied. TCRdb took over this immuneACCESS table, retaining in-frame rearrangements with V and J assigned. Such tables are incomplete; in checked studies, under half of the missing clones stem from an unresolved V gene, and the remainder is unexplained. The sample data list about 60,000 clones, and 56% of these were observed just once. The ten largest clones represent about 20% of the sample. This specimen's time point label, per the study, means: roughly 23 months on ibrutinib. Sequencing used PBMCs, obtained after 24 months of ibrutinib treatment. These TCRs come from a human donor with chronic lymphocytic leukemia.

CDR3 in amino acids: CASSYSKGWNEQFF. DNA of the CDR3: TGTGCCAGCAGTTACTCGAAAGGTTGGAATGAGCAGTTCTTC. V and J are TRBV6-5 and TRBJ2-1; D uncertain. The germline V and J ends were trimmed by 0 bases and 7 bases, with 10 bases remaining between them. CDR3 length: 14 residues. Germline values: CDR1 MNHEY, CDR2 SVGAGI.

This chain uses TRBV6-9 with TRBJ1-1; D perhaps matches TRBD1 (6 bases). Trimming left V 6 bases short and J 5 bases short, with 19 bases between. Germline values: CDR1 MNHGY, CDR2 SVAAGI. The CDR3 loop spans 15 amino acids. The CDR3 DNA reads TGTGCCAGCAGCCGGGACACATCAAATCCGACTGAAGCTTTCTTT. Translated, it gives CASSRDTSNPTEAFF.

This clone was seen a handful of times. The chain recombines TRBV19 with TRBJ2-7; TRBD1 matches at 7 bases. The CDR3 totals 14 residues. Losses at the gene ends were 4 bases for V and 2 bases for J; bases not matched to a gene: 5. CDR1 LNHDA and CDR2 SQIVND come from the germline V gene (reference sequence). The CDR3 DNA reads TGTGCCAGTAGTACCACAGGGGCCACCTACGAGCAGTACTTC. Its protein is CASSTTGATYEQYF. Based on the CDR3 plus reference TRBV19 and TRBJ2-7, the full variable domain is DGGITQSPKYLFRKEGQNVTLSCEQNLNHDAMYWYRQDPGQGLRLIYYSQIVNDFQKGDIAEGYSVSREKKESFPLTVTSAQKNPTAFYLCASSTTGATYEQYFGPGTRLTVT.

The rearrangement uses TRBV7-9 and TRBJ2-1, with a possible D match to TRBD1 (6 bases). CDR1 is SEHNR, CDR2 FQNEAQ, per germline (reference sequence). Trimming stripped 5 bases from V and 4 bases from J, with 18 bases between. The CDR3 spans 16 residues. The CDR3 nucleotides are TGTGCCAGCAGCCGAAGAGGGGGACAAGCATACAATGAGCAGTTCTTC. The encoded protein is CASSRRGGQAYNEQFF.

The chain couples TRBV28 to TRBJ2-7; D is ambiguous. The germline V gene encodes CDR1 MDHEN and CDR2 SYDVKM. The length of the CDR3 is 12 residues. The ends were cut back, 3 bases at V and 6 bases at J, with 9 bases in the middle. The CDR3 protein is CASSFRQSEQYF. The DNA for the CDR3 is TGTGCCAGCAGTTTCAGGCAGTCCGAGCAGTACTTC.

This clone has at least ten counts. V and J are TRBV6-5 and TRBJ2-7; TRBD1 might be the D (5 bases). This CDR3 region has 14 residues. In germline, CDR1 is MNHEY, CDR2 SVGAGI. The ends were cut back, 7 bases at V and 2 bases at J, with 15 bases in the middle. CDR3 bases: TGTGCCAGCAAGCTGTCAGGGCTTACCTACGAGCAGTACTTC. This gives the protein CASKLSGLTYEQYF.

The rearrangement uses TRBV6-5 and TRBJ2-2; 7 bases map to TRBD1. Trimming at V came to 4 bases and at J to 7 bases, leaving 6 bases not matched to a gene. This CDR3 has 14 amino acids. Germline CDR1 and CDR2: MNHEY and SVGAGI. CDR3 sequence: CASSSTGAGGELFF. The CDR3, as DNA: TGTGCCAGCAGTTCAACAGGGGCGGGCGGGGAGCTGTTTTTT.

A remark on this clone: Mismatch with germline at one junction end may stem from a read error. The chain carries TRBV7-6 and TRBJ2-1, with 11 bases aligning to TRBD2. The CDR3 length is 13 residues. Germline V gene data show CDR1 as SGHVS and CDR2 as FNYEAQ. This CDR3 is CASSLEASGRSIF. CDR3 nucleotides: TGTGCCAGCAGCTTAGAGGCTAGCGGGAGGTCGATCTTC. The full variable domain, completed using reference TRBV7-6 and TRBJ2-1, is GAGVSQSPRYKVTKRGQDVALRCDPISGHVSLYWYRQALGQGPEFLTYFNYEAQQDKSGLPNDRFSAERPEGSISTLTIQRTEQRDSAMYRCASSLEASGRSIFGPGTRLTVL.

The chain uses TRBV9 and TRBJ2-3; 12 bases match TRBD2. This CDR3 is 16 amino acids long. J lost 5 bases, V lost 0 bases, and 4 bases had no gene match. Germline loops: CDR1 SGDLS, CDR2 YYNGEE. CDR3: CASSVGASGGVDTQYF. DNA for the CDR3: TGTGCCAGCAGCGTAGGGGCTAGCGGGGGGGTAGATACGCAGTATTTT.

The rearrangement uses TRBV27 and TRBJ1-2; TRBD1 agrees at 9 bases. The CDR3 contains 15 residues. The J segment lost 3 bases and the V segment lost 6 bases, leaving 8 bases of the junction unmatched. CDR1 MNHEY and CDR2 SMNVEV come from the germline V gene (reference sequence). For the CDR3, the DNA is TGTGCCAGCAGGCGCCCGGGACAGGGTGACTATGGCTACACCTTC. Translated, it gives CASRRPGQGDYGYTF.

This CDR3 is CASSQDHRGLSGNTIYF. CDR3 coding DNA: TGCGCCAGCAGCCAAGATCATAGGGGACTGTCTGGAAACACCATATATTTT. The chain combines TRBV4-1 with TRBJ1-3, with D tentatively TRBD1 (5 bases). Trimming shortened V by 0 bases and J by 1 base, and 13 bases separated the two germline ends. CDR1 and CDR2 (germline): MGHRA, YSYEKL. This CDR3 has 17 amino acids.

V is TRBV7-2 and J is TRBJ2-1, with 8 bases that match TRBD2. This CDR3 comprises 17 residues. The germline V gene has CDR1 SGHTA and CDR2 FQGNSA. The J segment lost 1 base and the V segment lost 5 bases, leaving 10 bases of the junction unmatched. The CDR3 reads CASSPTAGGRSYNEQFF. CDR3 sequence (DNA): TGTGCCAGCAGCCCCACGGCTGGCGGGAGGTCCTACAATGAGCAGTTCTTC. The variable domain in full, with the rest retrieved from reference TRBV7-2 and TRBJ2-1, is GAGVSQSPSNKVTEKGKDVELRCDPISGHTALYWYRQSLGQGLEFLIYFQGNSAPDKSGLPSDRFSAERTGGSVSTLTIQRTQQEDSAVYLCASSPTAGGRSYNEQFFGPGTRLTVL.

This chain uses TRBV27 with TRBJ2-2, with a possible D match to TRBD2 (5 bases). V shed 3 bases and J shed 0 bases, with 8 bases lying between them. The CDR3 has 15 amino acids. The V gene's germline CDR1 is MNHEY and CDR2 SMNVEV (reference sequence). DNA of the CDR3: TGTGCCAGCAGTTTCTTGGACTCGAACACCGGGGAGCTGTTTTTT. Residues: CASSFLDSNTGELFF.

V gene TRBV9 combines with J gene TRBJ2-1; D is unclear. The CDR3 runs to 15 residues. V lost 4 bases and J 0 bases, leaving 11 bases between the germline ends. In germline, CDR1 is SGDLS, CDR2 YYNGEE. The chain's CDR3 is CASSQTSSSYNEQFF. Here the CDR3 DNA reads TGTGCCAGCAGCCAAACTTCAAGCTCCTACAATGAGCAGTTCTTC.

The V call is TRBV10-3, the J call TRBJ1-6; maybe TRBD1 (6 bases). This CDR3 contains 13 residues. The germline V gene encodes CDR1 ENHRY and CDR2 SYGVKD. Trimming left V 10 bases short and J 10 bases short, with 17 bases between. The CDR3 coding sequence is TGTGCCAGTCACCGGGACAAAGCCTCACCCCTCCACTTT. It codes for CASHRDKASPLHF.

The genes are TRBV28 and TRBJ2-1; the match to TRBD2 covers 11 bases. The length of the CDR3 is 18 residues. CDR1 and CDR2 (germline): MDHEN, SYDVKM. Unmatched junction bases numbered 15, after V lost 4 bases and J lost 7 bases. CDR3: CASSSPNLLAGDGNEQFF. The CDR3 DNA sequence: TGTGCCAGCAGTTCGCCTAATCTACTAGCGGGAGATGGGAATGAGCAGTTCTTC.

V is TRBV4-2 and J is TRBJ1-1; TRBD1 aligns across 11 bases. Trimming at V came to 2 bases and at J to 0 bases, leaving 8 bases not matched to a gene. The germline V gene encodes CDR1 LGHNA and CDR2 YNFKEQ. This CDR3 is built from 18 residues. CDR3 in DNA: TGTGCCAGCAGCCAAAATCACCGGGACAGGGGGGTGAACACTGAAGCTTTCTTT. Amino acids: CASSQNHRDRGVNTEAFF.

The chain has TRBV4-1 and TRBJ1-2, with unresolved D. Germline values: CDR1 MGHRA, CDR2 YSYEKL. V lost 4 bases and J 4 bases, leaving 10 bases between the germline ends. The CDR3 runs 13 residues. The CDR3 nucleotides are TGCGCCAGCAGCCCCCCCAGCGGCTATGGCTACACCTTC. Its translation is CASSPPSGYGYTF.

This chain uses TRBV27 with TRBJ1-5; no firm D call. Per the germline V gene, CDR1 is MNHEY and CDR2 is SMNVEV (reference sequence). CDR3 length: 13 residues. Trimming pared 3 bases from V and 2 bases from J, leaving 5 bases between. CDR3: CASSFRGNQPQHF. DNA of the CDR3: TGTGCCAGCAGTTTCCGGGGCAATCAGCCCCAGCATTTT.

This clone was counted only a few times. The chain has TRBV27 and TRBJ1-6; a possible D gene is TRBD1 (6 bases). Germline CDR1 and CDR2: MNHEY and SMNVEV (reference sequence). The CDR3 is made up of 15 amino acids. V dropped 8 bases and J dropped 5 bases, with 16 bases sitting between them. The chain's CDR3 is CASYPGQSDNSPLHF. The CDR3 region has the DNA TGTGCCAGCTACCCCGGACAGAGCGATAATTCACCCCTCCACTTT.

The rearrangement uses TRBV19 and TRBJ1-2; perhaps TRBD1 as D (5 bases). The CDR3 has 13 residues. V was cut by 3 bases and J by 2 bases, with 7 bases left in between. Germline lookup yields CDR1 LNHDA and CDR2 SQIVND (reference sequence). The CDR3 protein is CASSMAGNYGYTF. CDR3 sequence (DNA): TGTGCCAGTAGTATGGCAGGGAACTATGGCTACACCTTC.

V usage is TRBV7-2 and J usage is TRBJ1-4; no clear D gene. The CDR3 length is 15 residues. Trimming took 6 bases from V and 3 from J, leaving 14 bases between them. The germline V gene encodes CDR1 SGHTA and CDR2 FQGNSA. The CDR3 reads CASSPSFGPNEKLFF. The CDR3 nucleotides are TGTGCCAGCAGTCCCTCGTTCGGCCCTAATGAAAAACTGTTTTTT. The full variable domain, in which reference TRBV7-2 and TRBJ1-4 provide the parts outside the CDR3, is GAGVSQSPSNKVTEKGKDVELRCDPISGHTALYWYRQSLGQGLEFLIYFQGNSAPDKSGLPSDRFSAERTGGSVSTLTIQRTQQEDSAVYLCASSPSFGPNEKLFFGSGTQLSVL.

This clone was recorded only once. The V call is TRBV7-8, the J call TRBJ2-1; the D gene is possibly TRBD1 (6 bases). The CDR3 is 16 amino acids. The germline V gene encodes CDR1 SGHVS and CDR2 FQNEAQ. V was clipped by 5 bases and J by 6 bases, with 20 bases between them. For the CDR3, the DNA is TGTGCCAGCAGCCCACGTTCAGCAGGGGTTTTCAATGAGCAGTTCTTC. It translates to CASSPRSAGVFNEQFF.

The CDR3 DNA sequence: TGTGCCAGCAGCGGTGAATGGACTAGCGGGGCGGATACGCAGTATTTT. It specifies CASSGEWTSGADTQYF. The chain carries TRBV9 and TRBJ2-3; TRBD2 matches 12 bases. V gave up 3 bases and J gave up 6 bases; unmatched junction bases: 8. Germline V gene lookup returns CDR1 SGDLS and CDR2 YYNGEE. The CDR3 runs 16 residues.

The chain uses TRBV6-5 and TRBJ1-1, with D perhaps matching TRBD1 (6 bases). The CDR3 runs to 14 residues. Between the trimmed V and J ends, which lost 5 bases and 5 bases, there was a span of 15 bases. Germline V lookup: CDR1 MNHEY, CDR2 SVGAGI. CDR3 sequence reads: CASSPGRGWTEAFF. The CDR3 DNA reads as TGTGCCAGCAGTCCCGGCAGGGGATGGACTGAAGCTTTCTTT.

The J gene is TRBJ2-1, the V gene TRBV7-2; no clear D. The CDR3 has 13 residues. Per germline, CDR1 SGHTA and CDR2 FQGNSA. Between the trimmed V and J ends, which lost 4 bases and 3 bases, there was a span of 7 bases. The CDR3 nucleotides are TGTGCCAGCAGCTCTCTGTACTACAATGAGCAGTTCTTC. This encodes CASSSLYYNEQFF.

CDR3 amino acids: CASSLTGAGGYTF. DNA of the CDR3: TGTGCCAGCAGCTTAACGGGGGCCGGGGGCTACACCTTC. The chain employs TRBV5-4 and TRBJ1-2; the D gene is possibly TRBD1 (6 bases). The CDR3 consists of 13 residues. V was trimmed by 2 bases and J by 8 bases, leaving 13 bases between them. Per germline, CDR1 SGHNT and CDR2 YYREEE (reference sequence).

V gene TRBV29-1 combines with J gene TRBJ2-3, with D perhaps being TRBD1 or TRBD2 (7 bases each). This CDR3 has 11 amino acids. Germline CDR1 is SQVTM and CDR2 is ANQGSEA. The CDR3: CSHRGGYTQYF. CDR3 coding DNA: TGCAGTCACAGGGGAGGGTACACGCAGTATTTT.

This clone has just a few counts. The chain uses TRBV7-9 and TRBJ2-7; either TRBD1 or TRBD2 may supply D (5 bases each). The V end lost 1 base, the J end lost 3 bases, and 19 bases lay between the germline ends. The germline V gene has CDR1 SEHNR and CDR2 FQNEAQ (reference sequence). This CDR3 region has 17 residues. CDR3 in amino acids: CASSLVYPRRGNYEQYF. CDR3 DNA: TGTGCCAGCAGCTTAGTCTACCCCCGTCGGGGCAACTACGAGCAGTACTTC. The whole variable domain, remainder taken from reference TRBV7-9 and TRBJ2-7, is DTGVSQNPRHKITKRGQNVTFRCDPISEHNRLYWYRQTLGQGPEFLTYFQNEAQLEKSRLLSDRFSAERPKGSFSTLEIQRTEQGDSAMYLCASSLVYPRRGNYEQYFGPGTRLTVT.

The chain joins TRBV14 to TRBJ1-2, with 9 bases identical to TRBD1. Germline CDR1 reads SGHDN; CDR2 reads FVKESK. V lost 2 bases and J lost 4; bases outside the gene matches: 8. This CDR3 comprises 16 residues. The CDR3 DNA reads TGTGCCAGCAGCCAAATAGCGGGACAGGGAATCTATGGCTACACCTTC. It is translated as CASSQIAGQGIYGYTF.

J is TRBJ2-1 and V is TRBV27; 7 positions agree with TRBD2. Trimming removed 6 bases from V and 5 bases from J; junction bases left unmatched: 7. Per the germline V gene, CDR1 is MNHEY and CDR2 is SMNVEV (reference sequence). CDR3 length equals 14 residues. CDR3: CASSLLAAHNEQFF. In nucleotides, the CDR3 is TGTGCCAGCAGCCTTCTAGCGGCCCACAATGAGCAGTTCTTC.

Turning to this clone: One end of the junction does not line up with germline, which may come from a read error. V is TRBV10-3 and J is TRBJ2-1, with a weak D call TRBD1 (5 bases). Per the germline V gene, CDR1 is ENHRY and CDR2 is SYGVKD. This CDR3 contains 13 residues. This CDR3 is CASSEAHRLGEVF. The CDR3, as DNA: TGTGCCAGCAGTGAAGCCCACAGGCTTGGTGAAGTCTTC.